What follows are 20 T cell receptor beta chains derived from one specimen sequenced in a study of T-cell memory formation after mild COVID-19. MiXCR was run by TCRdb on the 5' RACE reads, yielding one entry per CDR3 protein. The sample contains about 240,000 distinct CDR3 sequences, over 8.5% of which appear only once. Sequenced material: PBMCs or a T cell subset sorted from them (not recorded which). The receptor source for this set is a man younger than 35 who had mild COVID-19 (a few samples of this study predate the infection). Cell type and time point are not known.

CDR3 DNA sequence: TGTGCCTGGAGCGGGGACGCGGCGGGGCCCCAGCATTTT. Translation gives CAWSGDAAGPQHF. This chain uses TRBV30 with TRBJ1-5; weak D call: TRBD1 (5 bases). The germline V gene encodes CDR1 GTSNPN and CDR2 SVGIG (reference sequence). Trimming stripped 3 bases from V and 9 bases from J, with 15 bases between. This CDR3 contains 13 residues.

The chain couples TRBV7-2 to TRBJ2-3; D gene unclear. From germline, CDR1 is SGHTA and CDR2 FQGNSA. The CDR3 consists of 14 residues. V lost 4 bases and J 6 bases, leaving 14 bases between the germline ends. The CDR3 nucleotides read TGTGCCAGCAGCTCCCCACCTGGGTGGGATACGCAGTATTTT. This codes for CASSSPPGWDTQYF.

The gene calls are TRBV20-1 and TRBJ2-7; TRBD1 aligns across 9 bases. From germline, CDR1 is DFQATT and CDR2 SNEGSKA (reference sequence). CDR3 size: 12 residues. Losses at the gene ends were 6 bases for V and 3 bases for J; bases not matched to a gene: 3. CDR3 region: CSARDRDYEQYF. CDR3 sequence (DNA): TGCAGTGCCCGGGACAGGGACTACGAGCAGTACTTC.

Written as DNA, the CDR3 is TGTGCCAGCAGCCCTCAGCGTGATACGCAGTATTTT. As protein: CASSPQRDTQYF. This sequence joins TRBV14 and TRBJ2-3, with D uncertain. The CDR3 is 12 residues long. V was pared by 4 bases and J by 6 bases, with 8 bases between. Germline V gene lookup returns CDR1 SGHDN and CDR2 FVKESK.

The chain couples TRBV6-2 or TRBV6-3 to TRBJ2-6; D gene ambiguous. The V end was cut by 4 bases, the J end by 4 bases, with 23 bases between. The CDR3 contains 19 residues. Germline values: CDR1 MNHEY, CDR2 SVGEGT. CDR3 loop: CASSFILESRRSGANVLTF. CDR3 DNA sequence: TGTGCCAGCAGTTTTATCCTAGAGTCACGTCGGTCAGGGGCCAACGTCCTGACTTTC.

This clonotype was seen at least ten times. This rearrangement joins TRBV5-1 to TRBJ2-3; D is perhaps TRBD1 (6 bases). This CDR3 region has 14 residues. The V end lost 4 bases, the J end lost 3 bases, and 12 bases lay between the germline ends. CDR1 is SGHRS and CDR2 is YFSETQ in the germline V gene. CDR3 DNA: TGCGCCAGCAGCAACCTCCAGGGGACAGATACGCAGTATTTT. It is translated as CASSNLQGTDTQYF.

This clonotype was recorded at least ten times. The junction departs from the called germline gene at one end, perhaps through a read error. This chain joins TRBV7-7 and TRBJ1-6, with D unresolved. CDR1 is SSHAT, CDR2 FNYEAQ, per germline (reference sequence). CDR3 length: 13 residues. The CDR3 bases are TGTGCTAGCAGCTTAGAGGCTTCTTCACCCCTCCACTTT. Translation: CASSLEASSPLHF.

This clonotype was seen only a few times. The rearrangement uses TRBV7-6 and TRBJ2-3; D not resolved. The ends were cut back, 0 bases at V and 0 bases at J, with 10 bases in the middle. Looked up from germline, CDR1 is SGHVS and CDR2 is FNYEAQ. The CDR3 has 16 amino acids. The CDR3 nucleotides read TGTGCCAGCAGCTTAGCATGGTTCGATAGCACAGATACGCAGTATTTT. Translated: CASSLAWFDSTDTQYF.

This clonotype was seen ten or more times. The V gene is TRBV5-1, the J gene TRBJ1-2; D is perhaps TRBD1 (5 bases). V was pared by 4 bases and J by 7 bases, with 14 bases between. The CDR3 is 13 amino acids. The germline gives CDR1 SGHRS, CDR2 YFSETQ. Written as DNA, the CDR3 is TGCGCCAGCAGCCAAGGGACGGTAGTTGGCTACACCTTC. This sequence encodes CASSQGTVVGYTF.

This clonotype appeared many times. The CDR3 sequence: CASRGGADTGELFF. CDR3 DNA sequence: TGCGCCAGCAGAGGGGGGGCGGACACCGGGGAGCTGTTTTTT. The genes are TRBV5-1 and TRBJ2-2; the D gene is possibly TRBD2 (7 bases). The CDR3 sequence is 14 residues long. V lost 5 bases to trimming and J lost 3 bases, with 11 bases between them. The V gene's germline CDR1 is SGHRS and CDR2 YFSETQ.

There are a few counts of this clonotype. The chain carries TRBV4-1 and TRBJ2-3, with TRBD2 matching over 7 bases. Germline lookup yields CDR1 MGHRA and CDR2 YSYEKL. The trim removed 4 bases at V and 0 bases at J, leaving 10 bases unmatched. The length of the CDR3 is 17 residues. This chain's CDR3 is CASSRVERGTSTDTQYF. DNA of the CDR3: TGCGCCAGCAGCCGAGTTGAGCGGGGCACTAGCACAGATACGCAGTATTTT.

This sequence joins TRBV7-2 and TRBJ2-1, with TRBD2 matching 9 bases. Germline V gene lookup returns CDR1 SGHTA and CDR2 FQGNSA. The J segment lost 9 bases and the V segment lost 1 base, leaving 7 bases of the junction unmatched. This CDR3 has 15 amino acids. CDR3 DNA: TGTGCCAGCAGCTTAGGAGCCGGGACTAGCAGTGAGCAGTTCTTC. Amino acids: CASSLGAGTSSEQFF.

This clonotype was recorded a few times. This chain links TRBV7-9 with TRBJ1-1; 7 bases match TRBD1. The CDR3 has 13 amino acids. Trimming removed 4 bases from V and 12 bases from J; junction bases left unmatched: 11. In germline, CDR1 is SEHNR, CDR2 FQNEAQ (reference sequence). CDR3 bases: TGTGCCAGCAGCTCCCAGACAGGGCTCCCTTCTTTCTTT. It encodes CASSSQTGLPSFF.

V gene TRBV3-1 combines with J gene TRBJ2-3; the D gene is possibly TRBD2 (6 bases). This CDR3 is built from 15 residues. Germline-derived CDR1 and CDR2 are LGHDT and YNNKEL (reference sequence). V gave up 2 bases and J gave up 2 bases, with 11 bases separating them. In DNA, the CDR3 is TGTGCCAGCAGCCAAAAGCGGGCAGTCACAGATACGCAGTATTTT. Translation gives CASSQKRAVTDTQYF.

V and J are TRBV7-9 and TRBJ2-5; 7 bases match TRBD2. J lost 2 bases, V lost 4 bases, and 7 bases had no gene match. This CDR3 spans 15 amino acids. Germline-derived CDR1 and CDR2 are SEHNR and FQNEAQ (reference sequence). CDR3 bases: TGTGCCAGCAGCTCTAACGGACTAGAGCAAGAGACCCAGTACTTC. Amino acids: CASSSNGLEQETQYF. Looking up the rest from reference TRBV7-9 and TRBJ2-5 gives the full variable domain: DTGVSQNPRHKITKRGQNVTFRCDPISEHNRLYWYRQTLGQGPEFLTYFQNEAQLEKSRLLSDRFSAERPKGSFSTLEIQRTEQGDSAMYLCASSSNGLEQETQYFGPGTRLLVL.

The chain links TRBV19 to TRBJ1-2; D ambiguous. This CDR3 comprises 12 residues. Germline V gives CDR1 LNHDA, CDR2 SQIVND (reference sequence). The V end was cut by 7 bases, the J end by 8 bases, with 14 bases between. Written as DNA, the CDR3 is TGTGCCAGTACCGACGGCTCAGTCGGCTACACCTTC. This encodes CASTDGSVGYTF.

The rearrangement links TRBV4-1 to TRBJ2-7, with D possibly matching TRBD2 (6 bases). Per the germline V gene, CDR1 is MGHRA and CDR2 is YSYEKL. The CDR3 sequence is 15 residues long. V gave up 6 bases and J gave up 2 bases, with 17 bases separating them. The DNA for the CDR3 is TGCGCCAGCAGGCTCCAAGATACGGGGGCCTACGAGCAGTACTTC. This gives the protein CASRLQDTGAYEQYF.

This clonotype occurred many times. The chain recombines TRBV6-1 with TRBJ2-7; D ambiguous. Trimming shortened V by 4 bases and J by 5 bases, and 9 bases separated the two germline ends. The CDR3 extends over 12 amino acids. Germline CDR1 reads MNHNS; CDR2 reads SASEGT. As DNA, the CDR3 is TGTGCCAGCAGTGCTCAAGGGAACGAGCAGTACTTC. Its protein product is CASSAQGNEQYF.

Ten or more counts support this clonotype. The chain joins TRBV11-2 to TRBJ2-1; D perhaps matches TRBD2 (5 bases). V was trimmed by 5 bases and J by 6 bases, leaving 26 bases between them. CDR1 is SGHAT and CDR2 is FQNNGV in the germline V gene. The CDR3 sequence is 18 residues long. This chain's CDR3 is CASSQVRRAPHRGNEQFF. Written as DNA, the CDR3 is TGTGCCAGCAGCCAAGTTCGTCGCGCTCCCCATCGGGGCAATGAGCAGTTCTTC. The variable domain in full, completed from reference TRBV11-2 and TRBJ2-1, reads EAGVAQSPRYKIIEKRQSVAFWCNPISGHATLYWYQQILGQGPKLLIQFQNNGVVDDSQLPKDRFSAERLKGVDSTLKIQPAKLEDSAVYLCASSQVRRAPHRGNEQFFGPGTRLTVL.

The V and J genes are TRBV7-3 and TRBJ2-1; D is ambiguous. The CDR3 runs to 13 residues. CDR1 and CDR2 from the germline V gene are SGHTA and FQGTGA. The V and J ends lost 5 bases and 5 bases respectively, with 10 bases between them. In nucleotides, the CDR3 is TGTGCCAGCAGCCAATCCTATGACAATGAGCAGTTCTTC. It codes for CASSQSYDNEQFF.